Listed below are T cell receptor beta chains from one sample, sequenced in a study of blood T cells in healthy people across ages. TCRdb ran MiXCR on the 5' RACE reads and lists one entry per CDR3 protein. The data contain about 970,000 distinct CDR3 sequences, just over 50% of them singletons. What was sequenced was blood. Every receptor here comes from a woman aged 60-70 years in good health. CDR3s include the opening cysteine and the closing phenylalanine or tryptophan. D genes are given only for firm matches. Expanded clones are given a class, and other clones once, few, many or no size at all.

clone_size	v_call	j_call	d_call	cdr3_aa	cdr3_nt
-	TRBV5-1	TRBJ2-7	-	CASSLGQSQAPRSEQYF	TGCGCCAGCAGCTTGGGACAGTCTCAAGCCCCAAGATCCGAGCAGTACTTC
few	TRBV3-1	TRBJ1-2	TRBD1	CASSQATGAATF	TGTGCCAGCAGCCAAGCAACAGGGGCGGCCACCTTC
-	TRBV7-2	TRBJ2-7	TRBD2	CASSDPLGLAGGRTYEQYF	TGTGCCAGCAGCGACCCACTTGGACTAGCGGGAGGGCGGACCTACGAGCAGTACTTC
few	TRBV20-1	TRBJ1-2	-	CSARPDNNYGYTF	TGCAGTGCTAGGCCGGACAACAACTATGGCTACACCTTC
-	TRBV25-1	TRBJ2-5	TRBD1	CASTNRGRETQYF	TGTGCCAGCACCAACAGGGGTCGAGAGACCCAGTACTTC
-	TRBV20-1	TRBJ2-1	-	CSARAYRAHNEQFF	TGCAGTGCTAGAGCTTACAGGGCCCACAATGAGCAGTTCTTC
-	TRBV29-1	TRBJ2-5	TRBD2	CSVASGRSLQETQYF	TGCAGCGTCGCTAGCGGGAGGAGTCTCCAAGAGACCCAGTACTTC
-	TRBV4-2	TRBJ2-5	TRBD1	CASSRPDRAPETQYF	TGTGCCAGCAGCCGACCAGACAGGGCTCCAGAGACCCAGTACTTC
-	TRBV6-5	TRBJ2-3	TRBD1	CASSYGTGYADTQYF	TGTGCCAGCAGTTACGGGACAGGGTACGCCGATACGCAGTATTTT
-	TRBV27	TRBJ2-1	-	CASSSRMGLLTPFF	TGTGCCAGCAGTTCCCGGATGGGACTCCTGACCCCGTTCTTC
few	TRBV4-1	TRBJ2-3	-	CASSRLDRSQDTQYF	TGCGCCAGCAGCCGACTAGACCGTAGCCAAGATACGCAGTATTTT
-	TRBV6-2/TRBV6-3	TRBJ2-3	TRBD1	CASKWSLDRGTDTQYF	TGTGCCAGCAAATGGTCTCTGGACAGGGGAACAGATACGCAGTATTTT
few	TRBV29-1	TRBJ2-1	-	CSVSVQSYNEQFF	TGCAGCGTATCGGTGCAGTCCTACAATGAGCAGTTCTTC
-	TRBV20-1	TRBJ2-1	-	CSARAPLAGLYNEQFF	TGCAGTGCTAGAGCCCCCCTGGCGGGACTCTACAATGAGCAGTTCTTC
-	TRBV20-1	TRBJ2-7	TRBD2	CSAPTGTSGSYEQYF	TGCAGTGCTCCTACCGGGACTAGCGGGAGCTACGAGCAGTACTTC
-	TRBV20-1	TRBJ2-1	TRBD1	CSARPYRGQGNEQFF	TGCAGTGCGAGGCCTTACAGGGGGCAGGGCAATGAGCAGTTCTTC
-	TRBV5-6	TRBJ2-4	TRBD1	CASSAPGTGGRGDIQYF	TGTGCCAGCAGCGCCCCCGGGACAGGGGGCCGAGGCGACATTCAGTACTTC
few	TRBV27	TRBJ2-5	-	CASSMGRVQETQYF	TGTGCCAGCTCCATGGGCAGGGTCCAAGAGACCCAGTACTTC
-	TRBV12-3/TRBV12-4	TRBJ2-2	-	CASSLGGRAGELFF	TGTGCCAGCAGTCTGGGGGGAAGGGCCGGGGAGCTGTTTTTT
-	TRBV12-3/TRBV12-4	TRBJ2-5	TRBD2	CASRDAGGMWQETQYF	TGTGCCAGCAGGGATGCGGGAGGAATGTGGCAAGAGACCCAGTACTTC
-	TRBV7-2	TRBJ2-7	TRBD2	CASSLLLAGGPRSYNEQYF	TGTGCCAGCAGCTTACTACTAGCGGGAGGGCCCCGCTCCTACAATGAGCAGTACTTC
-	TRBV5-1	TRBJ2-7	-	CASSLESEQYF	TGCGCCAGCAGCTTGGAATCAGAGCAGTACTTC
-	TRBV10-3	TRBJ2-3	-	CAIEEAATDTQYF	TGTGCCATCGAGGAGGCAGCCACAGATACGCAGTATTTT
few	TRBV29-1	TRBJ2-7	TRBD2	CSVIAGVSYEQYF	TGCAGCGTTATAGCGGGAGTTTCCTACGAGCAGTACTTC
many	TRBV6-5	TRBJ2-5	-	CASQRIKRGGETQYF	TGTGCCAGCCAGAGAATAAAGAGGGGGGGAGAGACCCAGTACTTC
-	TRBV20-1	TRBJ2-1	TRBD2	CSAKFSGGGAPNEQFF	TGCAGTGCCAAGTTCTCCGGCGGGGGGGCCCCCAATGAGCAGTTCTTC
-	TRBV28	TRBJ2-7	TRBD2	CASRVPGGSYEQYF	TGTGCCAGCAGGGTACCGGGGGGCTCCTACGAGCAGTACTTC
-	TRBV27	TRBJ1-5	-	CASSLSGRGYGNQPQHF	TGTGCCAGCAGTTTATCCGGCAGGGGTTATGGCAATCAGCCCCAGCATTTT
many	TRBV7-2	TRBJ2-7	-	CASSLILYEQYF	TGTGCCAGCAGCTTAATTCTCTACGAGCAGTACTTC
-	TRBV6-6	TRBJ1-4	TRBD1	CASHGDRGPKLFF	TGTGCCAGCCACGGCGACAGGGGGCCAAAACTGTTTTTT
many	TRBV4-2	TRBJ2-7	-	CASSQGTDYYEQYF	TGTGCCAGCAGCCAAGGGACTGACTACTACGAGCAGTACTTC
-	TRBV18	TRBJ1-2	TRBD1	CASSPYDREEYGYTF	TGTGCCAGCTCACCCTACGACAGGGAGGAATATGGCTACACCTTC
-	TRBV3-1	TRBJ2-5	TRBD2	CASRIGTSAQETQYF	TGTGCCAGCAGGATAGGGACTAGCGCCCAAGAGACCCAGTACTTC
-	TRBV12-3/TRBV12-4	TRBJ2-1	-	CASSLGGVGYNEQFF	TGTGCCAGCAGCCTGGGGGGAGTGGGCTACAATGAGCAGTTCTTC
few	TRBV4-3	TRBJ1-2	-	CASSQDLRVEAYYGYTF	TGCGCCAGCAGCCAAGATCTTAGGGTTGAAGCCTACTATGGCTACACCTTC
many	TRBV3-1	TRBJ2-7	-	CASSQGRQQYF	TGTGCCAGCAGCCAAGGGCGCCAGCAGTACTTC
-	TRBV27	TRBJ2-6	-	CAIASFPPGASGANVLTF	TGTGCCATCGCTAGTTTTCCCCCCGGGGCCTCTGGGGCCAACGTCCTGACTTTC
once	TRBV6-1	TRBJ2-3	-	CASSVGTIGTDTQYF	TGTGCCAGCAGTGTAGGGACAATCGGCACAGATACGCAGTATTTT
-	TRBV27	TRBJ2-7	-	CASSFGDASYEQYF	TGTGCCAGCAGTTTCGGGGACGCCTCCTACGAGCAGTACTTC
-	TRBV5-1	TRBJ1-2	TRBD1	CASSLQTGVLNYGYTF	TGCGCCAGCAGCTTACAGACAGGGGTCCTTAACTATGGCTACACCTTC
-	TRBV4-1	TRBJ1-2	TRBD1	CASSQGDRVGYTF	TGCGCCAGCAGCCAAGGCGACAGGGTCGGCTACACCTTC
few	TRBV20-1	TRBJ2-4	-	CSTWASQAKNIQYF	TGCAGTACGTGGGCCAGCCAGGCCAAAAACATTCAGTACTTC